This T cell receptor beta chain was obtained from a study of identical twins. Findings of the study overall: Cross-sectional statistics underpinned the conclusions; the same donors were not followed. Excess low generation probability was seen in twin-shared out-of-frame alpha sequences. There were fewer insertions in abundant cord blood beta clonotypes, but memory repertoires showed no such pattern.

Template switching introduced a universal primer site, and the cDNA bore unique molecular identifiers. Using its own MiXCR run on the 5' RACE reads, TCRdb lists one record per CDR3 protein. The sample lists 1.5 million or so distinct CDR3 sequences; around a third were seen once. Comments on this clonotype: Its cognate antigen is unknown.

V lost 0 bases and J lost 9, with 12 bases in between. Germline assignment: CDR1 SGHTA and CDR2 FQGNSA. The CDR3 sequence is 14 residues long. The rearrangement joins TRBV7-2 to TRBJ2-1; possible D gene TRBD1, 5 bases. The TCR comes from a newborn girl in good health. Input material: cord blood. CDR3 residues: CASSLALPGIEQFF. As DNA, the CDR3 is TGTGCCAGCAGCTTAGCCCTGCCAGGGATTGAGCAGTTCTTC. Full variable domain (outside the CDR3, taken from reference TRBV7-2 and TRBJ2-1): GAGVSQSPSNKVTEKGKDVELRCDPISGHTALYWYRQSLGQGLEFLIYFQGNSAPDKSGLPSDRFSAERTGGSVSTLTIQRTQQEDSAVYLCASSLALPGIEQFFGPGTRLTVL.